The entry below describes one T cell receptor beta chain. The sample holds a few counts of this clonotype. Its binding antigen is unknown. No base-level quality is on record; no much larger clone is a single base apart. The CDR1 and CDR2 encoded by the germline V gene (reference sequence) are SEHNR and FQNEAQ. The CDR3 sequence holds 14 residues, the cysteine and phenylalanine included. The entry retains the CDR3 DNA only, 42 bases that are in frame from base 1. The record originates from a study of blood T cells in healthy people across ages (dated by TCRdb to 2013 to 2016). The study in broad terms: Template switching captured roughly one uniquely barcoded TCR beta cDNA molecule per two T cells in model experiments. Using the same blood draw, the study looked at two additional independent replicas of 1 million unique cDNA reads for two donors, one aged 18 to 30 and the other aged 80 or older. The donors were split into four age groups: young (average around 15 years), middle-aged (about 40), aged (around 67) and long-lived (roughly 77). To track age-related changes in TCR beta repertoire diversity, the study relied on deep sequencing normalized with unique cDNA molecular identifiers.

Donors were under 40 systemically healthy Caucasian individuals from Russia aged roughly 6 to 95 years. Each donor gave about 9.8 milliliters of peripheral blood, drawn into EDTA-treated Vacutainer tubes. Ficoll-Paque density-gradient centrifugation was used to isolate PBMCs, with at least 6.5 million obtained per sample. Total RNA, at least 6 micrograms per sample, was extracted from PBMCs with Trizol reagent. The percentages of naive CD45RAhigh/CD27high T cells were determined by flow cytometry on a PBMC aliquot from every donor. The library came from 5' RACE. Sequencing used an Illumina HiSeq 2500. A second roughly 6 to 12 cycle PCR used a sample-barcoded 5' primer and a J-beta primer mix. Each TCR beta cDNA molecule received a unique molecular identifier from a template-switch 5' adaptor carrying 12 random nucleotides. Each sample yielded at least 2.5 million CDR3-containing paired-end reads. First-strand cDNA was synthesized from all RNA with the Mint cDNA synthesis kit, primed by a TRBC-specific oligonucleotide. After uracil-DNA glycosylase treatment, a first 18-cycle PCR used universal primers M1SS and BC2_uni_R on all cDNA. The original methods were these. For normalization, 1 million high-quality reads were randomly selected from each sample, with every read carrying a distinct molecular identifier. Instead of being binned into consensus sequences, reads with shared molecular identifiers were discarded. MiTCR, with a Q25 quality threshold and the strictest error-elimination algorithm, was used for CDR3 identification, clonotype clustering and error correction. Lower-bound total TCR beta diversity was estimated with a nonparametric unseen species model using Euler transformation. The public reads were reprocessed in TCRdb via fastp at Q25 and MiXCR, keeping in-frame beta chains. Every distinct CDR3 protein forms one entry, paired with its most common genes and DNA. Clone size and V and J calls follow TCRdb, not the original study. This sample has about 800,000 distinct CDR3 sequences in its table, and roughly 25% of those were observed once. Around 3.6% of the sample rests with the top ten.

Here is what the overall study found, with its caveats: Estimates of total diversity from one million sequenced T cells were regarded as lower bounds and underestimates. As age increased, observed TCR beta diversity per million T cells dropped in a roughly linear way, and a significant reduction was already evident by age roughly 40. There was a strong correlation between observed TCR beta diversity and the percentage of naive T cells measured by flow cytometry. The CMV infection status of donors was not known, potentially confounding age-related changes in expanded clonotypes. Conclusive comparison of naive and antigen-experienced compartments was prevented by the profiling of bulk unsorted PBMCs. Compared with the aged group, the long-lived group had more naive CD4+ T cells, fewer expanded clones and increased TCR diversity, suggesting age selection.

The data also belong to a second study, concerning T cells of mothers and their children. The second study reports: Donors were nine systemically healthy Caucasian individuals: three mothers and their six children. cDNA synthesis used all of the extracted RNA, with roughly 1.5 ug of RNA in each 15 ul reaction. In the second PCR, sample barcodes and 2-4 random nucleotides were introduced via the M1S primer. Each mother yielded over 8.5 million TCR beta CDR3 reads and each child a few million reads. In both related and unrelated pairs, thymic selection shapes the output of TCR recombination in a similar way, with inherited differences having only a minor effect. Normalized repertoire overlap was always found to be slightly, but never significantly, higher in related mother-child pairs than in unrelated mother-child pairs. No persistent microchimeric T cell clones were detected, at a sensitivity of roughly 100 clones per million clonotypes. In the study, deep NGS was used to compare the TCR beta repertoires of mothers and children, and features distinguishing related mother-child pairs from unrelated individuals were sought. The mean age was about 40 +/- 4 years for the mothers and approximately 11 +/- 4 years for the children. After adapters were ligated using NEBNext reagents, the libraries underwent 100+100 nt paired-end sequencing on an Illumina HiSeq 2000. To prevent cross-contamination, the mother and child libraries were prepared a month apart and were sequenced in separate runs. For each donor, between roughly 450,000 and 2,200,000 distinct TCR beta clonotypes were identified. Naive TCR beta clonotypes were estimated from low-frequency clonotypes matched to each donor's FACS-determined naive share, without sorting.

Sequencing was carried out using blood. The receptor comes from a boy aged 5-17 years in good health. Recombination joined TRBV7-9 with TRBJ2-5; no D gene can be assigned with confidence. The assigned J gene may be wrong: the sequence end matches TRBJ2-7 better. The DNA is TGTGCCAGCAGCTTGGAGACTTATCCCTACGAGCAGTACTTC. Translated, this is CASSLETYPYEQYF.